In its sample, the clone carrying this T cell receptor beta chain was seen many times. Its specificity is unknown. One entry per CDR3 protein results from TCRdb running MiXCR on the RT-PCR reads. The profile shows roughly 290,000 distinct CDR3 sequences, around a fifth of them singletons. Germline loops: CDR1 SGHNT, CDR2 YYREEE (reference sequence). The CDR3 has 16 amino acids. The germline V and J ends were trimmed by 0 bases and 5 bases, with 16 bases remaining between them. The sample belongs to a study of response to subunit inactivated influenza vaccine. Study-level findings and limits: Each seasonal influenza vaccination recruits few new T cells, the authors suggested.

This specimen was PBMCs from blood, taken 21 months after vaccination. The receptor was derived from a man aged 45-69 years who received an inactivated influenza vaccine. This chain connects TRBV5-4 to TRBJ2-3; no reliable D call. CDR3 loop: CASSLGFARSGDTQYF. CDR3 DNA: TGTGCCAGCAGCTTGGGGTTCGCCCGCTCGGGAGATACGCAGTATTTT.